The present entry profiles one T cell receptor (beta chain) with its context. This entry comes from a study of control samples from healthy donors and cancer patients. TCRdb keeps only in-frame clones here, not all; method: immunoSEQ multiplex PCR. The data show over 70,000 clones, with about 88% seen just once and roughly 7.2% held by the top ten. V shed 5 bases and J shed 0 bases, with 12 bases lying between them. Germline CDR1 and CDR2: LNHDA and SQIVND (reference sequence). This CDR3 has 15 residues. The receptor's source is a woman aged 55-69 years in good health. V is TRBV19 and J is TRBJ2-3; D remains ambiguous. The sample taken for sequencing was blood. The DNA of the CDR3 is TGTGCCAGTAGTGCAAACTCGGATAGCACAGATACGCAGTATTTT. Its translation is CASSANSDSTDTQYF.